These T cell receptor beta chains were read from a single sample in a study of shared clonotypes between healthy human individuals. Clones were read by immunoSEQ multiplex PCR, and TCRdb kept only the in-frame ones, dropping some. In the table there are roughly 2.5 million clones, approximately 90% of which are singletons. Specimen: naive CD4+ T cells sorted from blood. Receptors were obtained from a man aged 18 to 30 in good health. Both conserved end residues are part of each CDR3. Each record gives: J gene, V gene, clone size, CDR3 protein. The listing skips clone size in some rows; elsewhere it reads once, few, many or a size class.

>TRBJ2-1|TRBV11-3|.
CASSPSSGGGYNEQFF
>TRBJ1-5|TRBV19|few
CASSPGGPGQPQHF
>TRBJ1-3|TRBV18|.
CASSTMDARSGNTIYF
>TRBJ2-7|TRBV7-2|.
CASSLEMGSYEQYF
>TRBJ1-2|TRBV18|few
CASSGGVWYGYTF
>TRBJ2-6|TRBV11-2|once
CASSLGWSSGANVLTF
>TRBJ2-7|TRBV11-2|.
CASSSWTGDYEQYF
>TRBJ2-5|TRBV2|.
CASSWGETQYF
>TRBJ1-1|TRBV19|.
CASSISGGNTEAFF
>TRBJ1-1|TRBV11-2|.
CASSLEGGPEAFF
>TRBJ1-1|TRBV6-6|.
CASRFTEAFF
>TRBJ2-1|TRBV4-3|.
CASSQDMGGSLDEQFF
>TRBJ1-2|TRBV7-9|.
CASSTSGVNYGYTF
>TRBJ2-3|TRBV7-3|.
CASSPGGGRDTQYF
>TRBJ2-1|TRBV4-3|.
CASSPQTSGVIGEQFF
>TRBJ2-1|TRBV5-1|.
CASDSDNSYNEQFF
>TRBJ2-3|TRBV10-3|.
CAISDTGTSPDTQYF
>TRBJ2-1|TRBV5-1|.
CASSNTGQLSYNEQFF
>TRBJ2-3|TRBV5-1|.
CASSLAGGAPTTDTQYF
>TRBJ2-3|TRBV10-2|.
CASRDLAGVRTDTQYF
>TRBJ2-3|TRBV7-2|.
CASSLELQNTDTQYF
>TRBJ2-1|TRBV18|.
CASSTKREGPNNEQFF
>TRBJ2-7|TRBV6-9|.
CASTLNREGGSEQYF
>TRBJ2-7|TRBV7-9|.
CASNPPGGSYEQYF
>TRBJ2-2|TRBV25-1|.
CASSGAGGFTGELFF
>TRBJ2-3|TRBV28|.
CASEAQGGDYYFTDTQYF
>TRBJ2-5|TRBV5-1|.
CASSSVFQGPETQYF
>TRBJ1-2|TRBV5-1|.
CASSSDRTGYTF
>TRBJ2-7|TRBV6-5|.
CASSSQGSGFTYEQYF
>TRBJ2-5|TRBV7-9|.
CAIVLGPGGGETQYF
>TRBJ2-1|TRBV9|.
CASSVGVLAGLNEQFF
>TRBJ1-5|TRBV19|.
CASSRRTGNGNQPQHF
>TRBJ1-1|TRBV2|.
CASSPGTGGTEAFF
>TRBJ1-1|TRBV2|.
CASSVWENTEAFF
>TRBJ2-4|TRBV25-1|.
CASSEAGLADIQYF
>TRBJ2-5|TRBV6-1|.
CASSSPLTGLGTQYF
>TRBJ2-7|TRBV14|.
CASSQEPSGRTEQYF
>TRBJ1-4|TRBV11-2|.
CASSLDRGLFF
>TRBJ1-6|TRBV5-8|few
CASSLGGRAGSPLHF
>TRBJ1-5|TRBV12-5|.
CASGLVQVAGQPQHF